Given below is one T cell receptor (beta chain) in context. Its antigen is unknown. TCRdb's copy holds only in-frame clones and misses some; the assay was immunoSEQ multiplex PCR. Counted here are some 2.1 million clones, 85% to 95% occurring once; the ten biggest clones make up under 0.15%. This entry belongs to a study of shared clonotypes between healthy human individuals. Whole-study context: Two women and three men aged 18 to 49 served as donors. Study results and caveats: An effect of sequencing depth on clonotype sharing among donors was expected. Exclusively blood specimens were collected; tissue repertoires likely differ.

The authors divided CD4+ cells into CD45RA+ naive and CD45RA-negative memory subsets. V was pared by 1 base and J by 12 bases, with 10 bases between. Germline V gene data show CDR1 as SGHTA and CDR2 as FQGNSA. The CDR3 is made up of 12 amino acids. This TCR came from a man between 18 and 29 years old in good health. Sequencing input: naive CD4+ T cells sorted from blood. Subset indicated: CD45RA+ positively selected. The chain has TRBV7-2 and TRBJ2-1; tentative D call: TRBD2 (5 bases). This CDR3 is CASSLEGGRQFF. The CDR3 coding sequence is TGTGCCAGCAGCTTAGAAGGAGGAAGGCAGTTCTTC.